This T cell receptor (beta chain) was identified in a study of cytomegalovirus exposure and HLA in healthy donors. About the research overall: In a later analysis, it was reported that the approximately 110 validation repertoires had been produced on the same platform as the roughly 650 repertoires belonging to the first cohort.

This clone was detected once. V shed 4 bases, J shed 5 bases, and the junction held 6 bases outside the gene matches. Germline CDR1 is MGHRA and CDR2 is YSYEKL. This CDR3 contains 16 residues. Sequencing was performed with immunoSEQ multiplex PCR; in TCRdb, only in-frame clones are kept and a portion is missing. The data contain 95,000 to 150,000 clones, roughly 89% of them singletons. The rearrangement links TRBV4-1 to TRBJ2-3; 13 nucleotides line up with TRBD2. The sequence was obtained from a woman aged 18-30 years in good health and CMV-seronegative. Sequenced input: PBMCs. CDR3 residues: CASSPGLAGIGDTQYF. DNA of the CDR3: TGCGCCAGCAGCCCGGGACTAGCGGGGATTGGAGATACGCAGTATTTT.